The entry below describes one T cell receptor beta chain. Other nucleotide sequences from this sample produce the same CDR3. Original analysis: Quantification of nucleated cells was approximated via reference gene primer amplification. TCRdb's table, derived via immunoSEQ multiplex PCR, lists solely in-frame clones and lacks some. The V and J calls and clone size are taken from that table; D and trimming were inferred from the DNA. The sample yields more than 350,000 clones, 75% to 90% seen once. The sample originates from a study of blood T cell repertoires in COVID-19. After removal of 3 bases from V and 7 bases from J, the junction contained 4 bases not matched to a gene. Germline lookup yields CDR1 KGHSH and CDR2 LQKENI. The CDR3 is 14 residues long.

The sequence was collected from a young man who had recovered from COVID-19. The specimen was PBMCs or T cells enriched from blood (not recorded which). The chain uses TRBV18 and TRBJ1-5; 9 bases agree with TRBD1. The CDR3 nucleotides read TGTGCCAGCTCACCGGGACAGGGCGGACAGCCCCAGCATTTT. It codes for CASSPGQGGQPQHF.